Listed here is a single T cell receptor (beta chain). The antigen remains undetermined. V was trimmed by 0 bases and J by 0 bases, leaving 11 bases between them. The CDR3 spans 17 residues. Germline loops: CDR1 MGHRA, CDR2 YSYEKL. The data belong to a study of cytomegalovirus exposure and HLA in healthy donors. The study's findings and limits: Rare TCR sequences dominated, though some public TCRs recurred in many donors. There were a few CMV-associated chains whose specificity for CMV antigens was confirmed in vitro. Cytomegalovirus association was assigned to around 150 TCR beta chains.

Measured with immunoSEQ multiplex PCR; TCRdb has only the in-frame clones, and not every one. Here the sample spans approximately 180,000 clones, around 86% being singletons. The TCR originated in a woman aged 18-30 years in good health and CMV-seronegative. V gene TRBV4-1 combines with J gene TRBJ2-2; unclear D gene. The sequenced sample consisted of PBMCs. The CDR3: CASSQESWYSNTGELFF. The DNA for the CDR3 is TGCGCCAGCAGCCAAGAGAGCTGGTACTCGAACACCGGGGAGCTGTTTTTT.